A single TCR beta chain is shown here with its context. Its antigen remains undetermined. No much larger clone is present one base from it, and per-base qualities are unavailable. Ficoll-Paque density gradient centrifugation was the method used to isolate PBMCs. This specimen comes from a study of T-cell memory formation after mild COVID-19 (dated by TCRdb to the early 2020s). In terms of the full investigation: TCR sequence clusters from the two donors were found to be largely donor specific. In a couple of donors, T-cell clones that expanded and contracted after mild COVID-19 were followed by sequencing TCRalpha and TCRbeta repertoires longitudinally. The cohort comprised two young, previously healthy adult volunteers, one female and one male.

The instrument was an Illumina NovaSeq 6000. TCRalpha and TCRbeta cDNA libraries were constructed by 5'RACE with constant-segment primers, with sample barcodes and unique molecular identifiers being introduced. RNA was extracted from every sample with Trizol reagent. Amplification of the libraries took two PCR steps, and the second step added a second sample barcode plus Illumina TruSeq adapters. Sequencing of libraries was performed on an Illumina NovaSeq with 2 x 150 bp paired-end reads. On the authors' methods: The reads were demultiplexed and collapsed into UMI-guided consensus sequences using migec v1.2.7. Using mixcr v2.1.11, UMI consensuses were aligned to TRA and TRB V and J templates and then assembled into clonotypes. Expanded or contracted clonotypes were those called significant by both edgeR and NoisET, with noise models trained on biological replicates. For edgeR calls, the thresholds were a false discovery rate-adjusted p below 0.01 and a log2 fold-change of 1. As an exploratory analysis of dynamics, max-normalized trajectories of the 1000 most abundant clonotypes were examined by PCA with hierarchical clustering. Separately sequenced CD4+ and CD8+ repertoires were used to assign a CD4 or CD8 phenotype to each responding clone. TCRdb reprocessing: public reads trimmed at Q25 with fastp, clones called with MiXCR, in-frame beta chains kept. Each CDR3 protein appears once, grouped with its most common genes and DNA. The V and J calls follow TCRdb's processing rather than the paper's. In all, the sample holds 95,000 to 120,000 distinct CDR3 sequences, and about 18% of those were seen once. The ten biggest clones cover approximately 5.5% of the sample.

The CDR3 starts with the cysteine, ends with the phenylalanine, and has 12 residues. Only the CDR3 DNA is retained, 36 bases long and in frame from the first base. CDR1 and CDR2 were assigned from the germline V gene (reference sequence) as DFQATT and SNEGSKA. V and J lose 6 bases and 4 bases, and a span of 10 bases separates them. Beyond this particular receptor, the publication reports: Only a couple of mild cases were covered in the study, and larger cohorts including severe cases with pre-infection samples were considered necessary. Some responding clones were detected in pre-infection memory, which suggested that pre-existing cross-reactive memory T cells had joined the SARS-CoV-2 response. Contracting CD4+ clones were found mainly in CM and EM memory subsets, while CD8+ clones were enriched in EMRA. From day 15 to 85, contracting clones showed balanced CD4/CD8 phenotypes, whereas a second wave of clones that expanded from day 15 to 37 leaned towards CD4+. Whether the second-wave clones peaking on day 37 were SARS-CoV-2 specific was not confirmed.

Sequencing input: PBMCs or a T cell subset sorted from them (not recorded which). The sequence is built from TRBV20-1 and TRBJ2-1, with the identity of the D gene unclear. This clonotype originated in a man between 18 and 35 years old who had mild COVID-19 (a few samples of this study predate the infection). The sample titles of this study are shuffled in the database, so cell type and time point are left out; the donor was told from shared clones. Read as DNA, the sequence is TGCAGTGCCCCTTCCTGGTACAATGAGCAGTTCTTC. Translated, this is CSAPSWYNEQFF.